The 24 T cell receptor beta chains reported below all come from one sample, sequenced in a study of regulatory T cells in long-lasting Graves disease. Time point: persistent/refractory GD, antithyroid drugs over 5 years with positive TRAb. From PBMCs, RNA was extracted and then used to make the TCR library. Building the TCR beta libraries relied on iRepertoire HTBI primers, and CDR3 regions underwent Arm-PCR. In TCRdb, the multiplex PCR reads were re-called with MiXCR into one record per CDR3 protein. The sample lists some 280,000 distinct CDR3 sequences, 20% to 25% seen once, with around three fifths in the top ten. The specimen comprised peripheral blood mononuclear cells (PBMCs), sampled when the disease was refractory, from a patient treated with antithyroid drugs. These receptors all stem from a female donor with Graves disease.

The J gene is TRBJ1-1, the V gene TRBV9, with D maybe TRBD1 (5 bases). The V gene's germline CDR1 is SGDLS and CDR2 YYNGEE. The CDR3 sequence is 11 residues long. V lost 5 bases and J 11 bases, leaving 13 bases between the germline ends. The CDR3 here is CASRQDEGAFF. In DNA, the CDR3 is TGTGCCAGCAGACAGGATGAAGGCGCTTTCTTT.

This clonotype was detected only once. CDR3 region: CASALADTQYF. The CDR3, as DNA: TGTGCCAGCGCCCTCGCAGATACGCAGTATTTT. The V and J genes are TRBV12-3 or TRBV12-4 and TRBJ2-3; no clear D. The CDR3 totals 11 residues. Between the trimmed V and J ends, which lost 8 bases and 4 bases, there was a span of 7 bases.

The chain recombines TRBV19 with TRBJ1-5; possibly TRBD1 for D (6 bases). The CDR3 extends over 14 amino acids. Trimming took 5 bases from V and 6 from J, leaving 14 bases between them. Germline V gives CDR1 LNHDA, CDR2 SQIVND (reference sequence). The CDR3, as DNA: TGTGCCAGTAGTCCCACGGGGGGCACTCAGCCCCAGCATTTT. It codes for CASSPTGGTQPQHF.

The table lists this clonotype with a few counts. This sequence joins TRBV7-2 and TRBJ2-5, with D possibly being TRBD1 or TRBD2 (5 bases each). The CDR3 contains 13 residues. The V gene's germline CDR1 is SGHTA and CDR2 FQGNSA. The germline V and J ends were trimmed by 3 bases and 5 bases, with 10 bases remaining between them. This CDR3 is CASSFPWGETQYF. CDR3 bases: TGTGCCAGCAGCTTCCCGTGGGGGGAGACCCAGTACTTC.

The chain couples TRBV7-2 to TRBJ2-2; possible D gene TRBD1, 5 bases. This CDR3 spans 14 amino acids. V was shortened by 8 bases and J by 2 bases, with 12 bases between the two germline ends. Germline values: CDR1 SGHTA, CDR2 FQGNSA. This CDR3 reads CASGRDRNTGELFF. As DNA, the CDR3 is TGTGCCAGCGGAAGAGACAGAAACACCGGGGAGCTGTTTTTT.

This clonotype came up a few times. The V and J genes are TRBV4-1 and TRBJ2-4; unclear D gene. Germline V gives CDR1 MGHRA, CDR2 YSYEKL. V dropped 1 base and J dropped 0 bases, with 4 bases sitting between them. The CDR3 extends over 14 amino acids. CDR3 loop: CASSQVTAKNIQYF. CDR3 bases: TGCGCCAGCAGCCAAGTCACAGCCAAAAACATTCAGTACTTC.

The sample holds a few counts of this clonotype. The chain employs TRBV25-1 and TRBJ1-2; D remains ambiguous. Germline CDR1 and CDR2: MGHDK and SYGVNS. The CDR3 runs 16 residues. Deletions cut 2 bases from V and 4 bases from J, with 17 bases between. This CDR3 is CASSEVLEGVLYGYTF. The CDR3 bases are TGTGCCAGCAGTGAAGTATTGGAGGGAGTGCTCTATGGCTACACCTTC.

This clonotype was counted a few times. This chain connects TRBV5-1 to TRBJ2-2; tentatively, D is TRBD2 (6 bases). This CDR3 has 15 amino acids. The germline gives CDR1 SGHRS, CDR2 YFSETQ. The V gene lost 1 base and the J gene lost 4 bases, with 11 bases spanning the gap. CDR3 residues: CASSLRTTSTGELFF. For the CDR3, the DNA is TGCGCCAGCAGCTTGCGCACGACTAGCACCGGGGAGCTGTTTTTT.

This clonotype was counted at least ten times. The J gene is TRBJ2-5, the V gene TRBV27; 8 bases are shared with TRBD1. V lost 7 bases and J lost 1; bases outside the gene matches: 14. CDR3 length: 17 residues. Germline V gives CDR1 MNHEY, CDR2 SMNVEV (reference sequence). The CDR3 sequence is CASKDRVAGTLQETQYF. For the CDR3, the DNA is TGTGCCAGCAAGGACAGGGTCGCGGGAACCCTCCAAGAGACCCAGTACTTC.

The CDR3: CASGTRGEPTYEQYF. CDR3 DNA sequence: TGCGCCAGCGGGACTCGAGGGGAACCGACCTACGAGCAGTACTTC. The gene calls are TRBV4-1 and TRBJ2-7, with D maybe TRBD2 (6 bases). Per germline, CDR1 MGHRA and CDR2 YSYEKL. V lost 8 bases, J lost 2 bases, and 19 bases lay in between. The CDR3 is 15 amino acids.

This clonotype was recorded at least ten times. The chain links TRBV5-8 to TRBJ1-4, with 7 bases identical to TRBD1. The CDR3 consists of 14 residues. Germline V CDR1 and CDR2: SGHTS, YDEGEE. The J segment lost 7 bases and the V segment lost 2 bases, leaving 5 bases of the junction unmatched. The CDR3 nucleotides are TGTGCCAGCAGCTTACAGGGGACGGGTGAAAAACTGTTTTTT. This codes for CASSLQGTGEKLFF.

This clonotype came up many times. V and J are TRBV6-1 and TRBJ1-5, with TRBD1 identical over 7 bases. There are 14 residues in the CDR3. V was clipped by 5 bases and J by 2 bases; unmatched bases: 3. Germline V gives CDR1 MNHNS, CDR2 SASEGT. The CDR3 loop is CASSRGQGNQPQHF. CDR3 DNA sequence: TGTGCCAGCAGTCGCGGACAGGGCAATCAGCCCCAGCATTTT.

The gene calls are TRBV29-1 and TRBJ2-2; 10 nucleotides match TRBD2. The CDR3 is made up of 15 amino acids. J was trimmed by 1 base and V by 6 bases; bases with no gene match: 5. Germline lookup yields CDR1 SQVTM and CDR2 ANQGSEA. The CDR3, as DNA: TGCAGCGTAATAGCGGGAGGCGAGAACACCGGGGAGCTGTTTTTT. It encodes CSVIAGGENTGELFF.

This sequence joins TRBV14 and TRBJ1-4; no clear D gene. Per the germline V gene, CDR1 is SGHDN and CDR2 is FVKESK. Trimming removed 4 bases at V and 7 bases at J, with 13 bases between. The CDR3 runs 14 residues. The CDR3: CASSRGYGLEKLFF. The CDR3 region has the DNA TGTGCCAGCAGCCGTGGCTACGGCCTTGAAAAACTGTTTTTT.

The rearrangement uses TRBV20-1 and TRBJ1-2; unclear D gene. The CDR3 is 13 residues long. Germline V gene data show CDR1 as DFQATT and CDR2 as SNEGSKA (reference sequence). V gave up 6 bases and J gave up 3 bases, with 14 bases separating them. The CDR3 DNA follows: TGCAGTGCGTCAACAGAATACCACTATGGCTACACCTTC. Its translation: CSASTEYHYGYTF.

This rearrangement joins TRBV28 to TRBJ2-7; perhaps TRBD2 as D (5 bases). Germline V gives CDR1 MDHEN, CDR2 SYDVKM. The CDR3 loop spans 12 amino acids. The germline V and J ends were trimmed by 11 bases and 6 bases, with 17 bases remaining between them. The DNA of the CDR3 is TGTGCCCCAGGAGGTGGATTTCGCGAGCAGTACTTC. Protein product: CAPGGGFREQYF. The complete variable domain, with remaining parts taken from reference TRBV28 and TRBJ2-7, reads DVKVTQSSRYLVKRTGEKVFLECVQDMDHENMFWYRQDPGLGLRLIYFSYDVKMKEKGDIPEGYSVSREKKERFSLILESASTNQTSMYLCAPGGGFREQYFGPGTRLTVT.

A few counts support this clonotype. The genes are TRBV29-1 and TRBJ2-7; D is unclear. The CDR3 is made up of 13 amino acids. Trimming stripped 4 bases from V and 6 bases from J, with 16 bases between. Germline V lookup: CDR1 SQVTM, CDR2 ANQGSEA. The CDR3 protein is CSVAGGRSGEQYF. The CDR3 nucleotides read TGCAGCGTTGCTGGCGGAAGGTCCGGCGAGCAGTACTTC.

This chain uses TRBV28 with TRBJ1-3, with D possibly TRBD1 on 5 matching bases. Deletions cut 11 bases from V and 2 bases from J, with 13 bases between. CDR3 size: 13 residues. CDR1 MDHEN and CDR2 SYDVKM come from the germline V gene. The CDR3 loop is CAVGWGPGNTIYF. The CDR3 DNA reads TGTGCCGTGGGGTGGGGACCTGGAAACACCATATATTTT. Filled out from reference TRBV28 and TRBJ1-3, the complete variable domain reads DVKVTQSSRYLVKRTGEKVFLECVQDMDHENMFWYRQDPGLGLRLIYFSYDVKMKEKGDIPEGYSVSREKKERFSLILESASTNQTSMYLCAVGWGPGNTIYFGEGSWLTVV.

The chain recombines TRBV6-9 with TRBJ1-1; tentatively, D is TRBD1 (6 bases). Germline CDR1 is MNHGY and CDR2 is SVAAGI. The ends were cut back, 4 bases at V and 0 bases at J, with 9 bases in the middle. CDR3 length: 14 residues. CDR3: CASSWGAVNTEAFF. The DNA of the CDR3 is TGTGCCAGCAGTTGGGGGGCGGTGAACACTGAAGCTTTCTTT.

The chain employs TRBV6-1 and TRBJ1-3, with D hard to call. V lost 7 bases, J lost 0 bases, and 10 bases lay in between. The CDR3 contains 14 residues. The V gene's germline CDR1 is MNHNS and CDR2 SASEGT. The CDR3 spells CASKHRASGNTIYF. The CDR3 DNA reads TGTGCCAGCAAACACCGGGCCTCTGGAAACACCATATATTTT.

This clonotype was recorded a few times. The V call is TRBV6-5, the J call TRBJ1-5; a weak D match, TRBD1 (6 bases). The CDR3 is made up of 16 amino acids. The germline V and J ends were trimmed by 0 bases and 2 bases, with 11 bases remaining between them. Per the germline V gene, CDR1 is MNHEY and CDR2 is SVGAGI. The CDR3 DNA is TGTGCCAGCAGTTACTCGGGGGGGGGGCGCAATCAGCCCCAGCATTTT. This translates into CASSYSGGGRNQPQHF.

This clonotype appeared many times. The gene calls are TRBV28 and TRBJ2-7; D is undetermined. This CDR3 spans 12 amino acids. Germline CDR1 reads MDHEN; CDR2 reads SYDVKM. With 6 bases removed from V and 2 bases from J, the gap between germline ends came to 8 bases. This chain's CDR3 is CASSLFPYEQYF. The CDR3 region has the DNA TGTGCCAGCAGCTTGTTTCCCTACGAGCAGTACTTC. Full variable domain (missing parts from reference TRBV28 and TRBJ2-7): DVKVTQSSRYLVKRTGEKVFLECVQDMDHENMFWYRQDPGLGLRLIYFSYDVKMKEKGDIPEGYSVSREKKERFSLILESASTNQTSMYLCASSLFPYEQYFGPGTRLTVT.

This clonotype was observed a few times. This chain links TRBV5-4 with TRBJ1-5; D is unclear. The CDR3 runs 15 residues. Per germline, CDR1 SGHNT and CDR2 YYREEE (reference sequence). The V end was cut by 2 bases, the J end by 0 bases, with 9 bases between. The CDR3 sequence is CASSFYGNSNQPQHF. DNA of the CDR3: TGTGCCAGCAGCTTCTACGGGAATAGCAATCAGCCCCAGCATTTT. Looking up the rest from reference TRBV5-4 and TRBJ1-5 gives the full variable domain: ETGVTQSPTHLIKTRGQQVTLRCSSQSGHNTVSWYQQALGQGPQFIFQYYREEENGRGNFPPRFSGLQFPNYSSELNVNALELDDSALYLCASSFYGNSNQPQHFGDGTRLSIL.

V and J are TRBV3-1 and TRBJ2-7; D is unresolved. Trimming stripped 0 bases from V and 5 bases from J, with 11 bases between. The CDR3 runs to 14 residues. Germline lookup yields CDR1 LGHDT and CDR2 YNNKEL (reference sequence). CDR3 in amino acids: CASSQDSSGNEQYF. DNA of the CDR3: TGTGCCAGCAGCCAAGATAGTTCGGGTAACGAGCAGTACTTC.